This TCR beta chain was recovered during a study of OX40 agonist ivuxolimab in advanced cancers. Study-level background: The costimulatory receptor OX40 (CD134) was targeted by ivuxolimab, a fully human IgG2 agonistic monoclonal antibody. Of the 50 to 55 patients in dose escalation, 19 had hepatocellular carcinoma, about 15 had melanoma, 9 had renal cell carcinoma and 9 had head and neck cancer. Prior anti-PD-1, anti-PD-L1 or anti-CTLA-4 therapy was permitted, and 40% to 50% of dose-escalation patients had received checkpoint inhibitors. Peripheral TCRbeta sequencing aimed to test whether ivuxolimab altered TCR sequence diversity and caused clonal T-cell expansion. Partial responses occurred in three dose-escalation patients, of whom one had hepatocellular carcinoma and two had cutaneous melanoma. The dose-escalation cohort was around 84% male with a mean age of about 65 years, ranging from roughly 23 to 85. Intravenous ivuxolimab was administered to patients every 2 weeks at six dose levels: 0.01, 0.1, 0.3, 1.5, 3 and 10 mg/kg. The paper reports the monotherapy dose-escalation portion (N ≈ 50 patients) of the phase I ivuxolimab trial.

To sequence the TCRbeta CDR3 region, genomic DNA was isolated from the sorted cells. The immunoSEQ Assay was used to sequence the TCRbeta CDR3 regions. TCRdb retrieved this table from immuneACCESS and kept in-frame rearrangements only. Not all clones are present; in checked studies, unresolved V genes account for under half, and no reason is known for the remainder. The sample data list approximately 70,000 clones, and 80% to 85% of these were observed just once. Approximately 0.4% of the sample is in the top ten clones. The germline V gene gives CDR1 as SGHRS and CDR2 as YFSETQ. V is cut by 4 bases and J by 1 base, and the space between the germline ends is 11 bases. Including the terminal cysteine and phenylalanine, the CDR3 comprises 14 residues. Only the CDR3 region is kept as DNA, spanning 42 bases read in frame from base 1. About this clone itself: The antigen it recognizes is unknown. No much larger clone exists at a distance of one base, and base qualities are not known.

The paper's findings and limits, for the study overall: The antigen specificity of the clonally expanded peripheral T cells was not determined. Clonal expansion of both CD4+ and CD8+ blood T cells was observed from baseline to week 6 at doses 0.1 to 3.0 mg/kg. Low levels of normalized T-cell clonal expansion were also seen in some patients who did not respond. Partial responders in the 0.1-3.0 mg/kg groups had among the lowest normalized peripheral clonal expansion, especially among CD8+ T cells. After ivuxolimab, expanded clones were on average more numerous among CD8+ T cells than among CD4+ T cells.

Patients with a history of autoimmune disease or receiving systemic immunosuppression were excluded from the trial. Peripheral blood for TCR sequencing was drawn from every dose cohort at baseline, at cycle 4 day 1 and at cycle 7 day 1. Samples came from an open-label, multicenter, first-in-human phase I dose-escalation trial of ivuxolimab. Adults with locally advanced or metastatic head and neck squamous cell, hepatocellular, melanoma or renal cell carcinoma were enrolled in the trial. Before TCR sequencing, CD4+ T cells and CD8+ T cells were sorted from peripheral blood as separate populations. The TCR originated in an adult with an advanced solid tumor such as melanoma, head and neck, liver or kidney cancer. This sample comprised CD4+ or CD8+ T cells sorted from blood, obtained in a trial of the OX40 agonist ivuxolimab. Here the chain combines TRBV5-1 and TRBJ1-1; TRBD1 is possibly the D segment (5 matching bases). The base sequence is TGCGCCAGCAGCATGGACAATGCGAACACTGAAGCTTTCTTT. Its translation is CASSMDNANTEAFF.